This TCR beta chain is drawn from a study of neurological immune-mediated disorders. CDR3 size: 14 residues. V lost 6 bases, J lost 3 bases, and 17 bases lay in between. From germline, CDR1 is DFQATT and CDR2 SNEGSKA (reference sequence). Unsorted libraries came from 2 million PBMCs stored at -80 °C. The making of cDNA relied on 5'RACE with 10-nucleotide random UMIs. TCRdb called the 5' RACE reads again in MiXCR, with one record for every CDR3 protein. There are 20,000 to 30,000 distinct CDR3 sequences in the sample; around 2.5% occur only once, and approximately 2.2% lies in the top ten. At least ten counts were recorded for this clonotype.

The source is a woman in her 50s with multiple sclerosis. Input material: PBMCs. The chain has TRBV20-1 and TRBJ1-2; D may be TRBD1 (5 bases). The CDR3: CSATGLGVDYGYTF. The CDR3 DNA reads as TGCAGTGCCACCGGGCTGGGGGTCGACTATGGCTACACCTTC.